Below, one T cell receptor (beta chain) is given with its context. Its antigen is unknown. One junction end disagrees with the germline gene, perhaps due to a read error. The data were obtained in a study of response to subunit inactivated influenza vaccine. Study observations and caveats: Authors suggested few new T cells are recruited by each seasonal influenza vaccination.

TCRdb passed the RT-PCR reads through MiXCR, listing each CDR3 protein once. The data show approximately 520,000 distinct CDR3 sequences, less than 30% seen once. The CDR3 is 15 residues long. Germline CDR1 SGHDT, CDR2 YYEEEE. This receptor was taken from a man in his forties or fifties who received an inactivated influenza vaccine. The specimen comprised CD4+ T cells sorted from PBMCs, sampled around 5 days after vaccination. This chain links TRBV5-6 with TRBJ2-7; weak D call: TRBD1 (6 bases). The CDR3 DNA follows: TGTGCCAGCAGACCAGCCAGGGGAGAAAACTACGAGCAGCACTTC. As protein: CASRPARGENYEQHF.